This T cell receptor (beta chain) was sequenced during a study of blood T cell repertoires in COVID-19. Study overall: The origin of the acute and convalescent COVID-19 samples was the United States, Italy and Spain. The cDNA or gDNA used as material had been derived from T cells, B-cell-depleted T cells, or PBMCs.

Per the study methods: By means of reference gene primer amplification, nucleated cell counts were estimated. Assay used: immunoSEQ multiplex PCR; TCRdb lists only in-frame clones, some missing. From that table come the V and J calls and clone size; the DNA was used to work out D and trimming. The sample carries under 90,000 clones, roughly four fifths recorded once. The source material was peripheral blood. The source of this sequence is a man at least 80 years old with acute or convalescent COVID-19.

The CDR3 sequence: CASSLSAGGTTNTGELFF. In DNA, the CDR3 is TGTGCCAGCAGCTTATCTGCGGGAGGGACGACGAACACCGGGGAGCTGTTTTTT. This chain uses TRBV7-6 with TRBJ2-2; TRBD2 agrees at 9 bases. Unmatched junction bases numbered 7, after V lost 2 bases and J lost 0 bases. Germline V gene lookup returns CDR1 SGHVS and CDR2 FNYEAQ. The CDR3 contains 18 residues.